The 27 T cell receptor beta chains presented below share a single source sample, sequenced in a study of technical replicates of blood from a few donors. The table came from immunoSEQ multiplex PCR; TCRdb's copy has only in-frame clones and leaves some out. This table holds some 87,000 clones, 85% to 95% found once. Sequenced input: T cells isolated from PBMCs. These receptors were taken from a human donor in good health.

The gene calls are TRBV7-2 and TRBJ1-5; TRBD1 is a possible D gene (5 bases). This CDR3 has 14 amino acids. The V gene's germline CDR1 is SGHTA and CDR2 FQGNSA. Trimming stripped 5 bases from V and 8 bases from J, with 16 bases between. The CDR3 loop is CASSGTGPGEPQHF. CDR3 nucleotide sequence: TGTGCCAGCAGCGGGACCGGGCCGGGGGAGCCCCAGCATTTT.

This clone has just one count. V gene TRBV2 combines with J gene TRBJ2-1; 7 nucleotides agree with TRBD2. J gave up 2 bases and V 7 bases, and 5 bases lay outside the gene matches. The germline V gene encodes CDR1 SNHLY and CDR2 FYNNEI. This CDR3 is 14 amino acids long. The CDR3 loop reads CASIASGAYNEQFF. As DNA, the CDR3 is TGTGCCAGCATTGCTAGCGGCGCCTACAATGAGCAGTTCTTC.

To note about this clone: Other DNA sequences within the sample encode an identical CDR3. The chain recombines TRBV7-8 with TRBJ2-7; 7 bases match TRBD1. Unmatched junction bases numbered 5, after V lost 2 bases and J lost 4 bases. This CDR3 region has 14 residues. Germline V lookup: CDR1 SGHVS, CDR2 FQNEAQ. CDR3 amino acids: CASSLLQGYYEQYF. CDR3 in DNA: TGTGCCAGCAGCTTATTACAGGGGTATTACGAGCAGTACTTC.

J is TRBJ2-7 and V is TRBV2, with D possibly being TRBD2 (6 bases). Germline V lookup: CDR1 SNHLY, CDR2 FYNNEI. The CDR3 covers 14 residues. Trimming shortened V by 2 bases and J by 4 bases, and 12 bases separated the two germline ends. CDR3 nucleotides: TGTGCCAGCAGTGAATCTAGGGGACTTTACGAGCAGTACTTC. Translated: CASSESRGLYEQYF. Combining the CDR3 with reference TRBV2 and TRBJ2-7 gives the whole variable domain EPEVTQTPSHQVTQMGQEVILRCVPISNHLYFYWYRQILGQKVEFLVSFYNNEISEKSEIFDDQFSVERPDGSNFTLKIRSTKLEDSAMYFCASSESRGLYEQYFGPGTRLTVT.

In DNA form, the CDR3 reads TGTGCCAGCAGCGCCGGACAGACAACTAATGAAAAACTGTTTTTT. Translation gives CASSAGQTTNEKLFF. The chain recombines TRBV9 with TRBJ1-4, with TRBD1 as a possible D gene (6 bases). Germline loops: CDR1 SGDLS, CDR2 YYNGEE. Trimming removed 3 bases at V and 0 bases at J, with 9 bases between. This CDR3 has 15 amino acids.

CDR3 in DNA: TGTGCCAGCAGTTGGACTCTCAGTAGGAATCAGCCCCAGCATTTT. Its protein product is CASSWTLSRNQPQHF. The chain is built from TRBV28 and TRBJ1-5; D not certain. Germline lookup yields CDR1 MDHEN and CDR2 SYDVKM. The length of the CDR3 is 15 residues. The V and J ends lost 4 bases and 4 bases respectively, with 14 bases between them.

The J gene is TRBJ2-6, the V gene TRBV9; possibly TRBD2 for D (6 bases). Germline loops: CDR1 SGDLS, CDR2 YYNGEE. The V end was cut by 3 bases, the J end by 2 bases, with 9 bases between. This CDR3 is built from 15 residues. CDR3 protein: CASSEGGAGANVLTF. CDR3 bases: TGTGCCAGCAGCGAAGGAGGGGCTGGGGCCAACGTCCTGACTTTC. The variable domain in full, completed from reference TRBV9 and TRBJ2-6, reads DSGVTQTPKHLITATGQRVTLRCSPRSGDLSVYWYQQSLDQGLQFLIQYYNGEERAKGNILERFSAQQFPDLHSELNLSSLELGDSALYFCASSEGGAGANVLTFGAGSRLTVL.

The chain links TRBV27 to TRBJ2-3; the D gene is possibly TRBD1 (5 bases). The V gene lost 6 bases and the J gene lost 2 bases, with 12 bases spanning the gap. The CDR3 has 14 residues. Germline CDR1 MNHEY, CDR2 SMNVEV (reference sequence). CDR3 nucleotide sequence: TGTGCCAGCAGCAATGACAGAATCACAGATACGCAGTATTTT. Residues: CASSNDRITDTQYF.

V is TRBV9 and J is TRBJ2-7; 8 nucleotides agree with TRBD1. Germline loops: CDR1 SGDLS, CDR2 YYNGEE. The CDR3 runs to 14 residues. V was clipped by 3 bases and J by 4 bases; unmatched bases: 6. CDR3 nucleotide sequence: TGTGCCAGCAGCGGACAGGGGAGGCATTACGAGCAGTACTTC. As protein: CASSGQGRHYEQYF.

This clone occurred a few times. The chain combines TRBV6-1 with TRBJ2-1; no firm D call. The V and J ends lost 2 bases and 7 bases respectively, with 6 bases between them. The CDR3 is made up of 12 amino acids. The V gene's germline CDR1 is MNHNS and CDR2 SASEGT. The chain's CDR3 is CASSEFQNEQFF. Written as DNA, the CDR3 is TGTGCCAGCAGTGAATTCCAGAATGAGCAGTTCTTC.

CDR3 residues: CASSLGPNQPQHF. CDR3 DNA sequence: TGTGCCAGCAGCTTGGGGCCCAATCAGCCCCAGCATTTT. The chain couples TRBV5-4 to TRBJ1-5; D is unresolved. Trimming removed 0 bases from V and 3 bases from J, with 4 bases in between. Germline V gene data show CDR1 as SGHNT and CDR2 as YYREEE (reference sequence). This CDR3 contains 13 residues.

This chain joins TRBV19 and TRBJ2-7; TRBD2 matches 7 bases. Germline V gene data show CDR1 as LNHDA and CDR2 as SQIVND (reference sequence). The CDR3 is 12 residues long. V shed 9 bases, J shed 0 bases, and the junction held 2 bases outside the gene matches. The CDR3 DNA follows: TGTGCCAGACCTAGCGGCTCCTACGAGCAGTACTTC. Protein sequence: CARPSGSYEQYF.

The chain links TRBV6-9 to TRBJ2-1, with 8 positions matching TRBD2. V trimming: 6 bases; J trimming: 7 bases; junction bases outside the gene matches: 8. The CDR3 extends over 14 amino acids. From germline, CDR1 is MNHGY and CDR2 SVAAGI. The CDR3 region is CASRGLVRANEQFF. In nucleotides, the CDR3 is TGTGCCAGCAGGGGACTAGTGAGGGCGAATGAGCAGTTCTTC.

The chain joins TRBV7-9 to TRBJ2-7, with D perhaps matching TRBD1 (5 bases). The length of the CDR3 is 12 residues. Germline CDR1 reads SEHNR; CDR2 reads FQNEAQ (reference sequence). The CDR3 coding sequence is TGTGTCCTACAGGATATGGCCTACGAGCAGTACTTC. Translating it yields CVLQDMAYEQYF.

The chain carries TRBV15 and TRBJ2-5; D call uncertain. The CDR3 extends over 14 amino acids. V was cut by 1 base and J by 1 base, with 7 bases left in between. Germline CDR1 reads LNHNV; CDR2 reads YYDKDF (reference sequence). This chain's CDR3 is CATSRGATQETQYF. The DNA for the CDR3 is TGTGCCACCAGCAGAGGGGCGACCCAAGAGACCCAGTACTTC.

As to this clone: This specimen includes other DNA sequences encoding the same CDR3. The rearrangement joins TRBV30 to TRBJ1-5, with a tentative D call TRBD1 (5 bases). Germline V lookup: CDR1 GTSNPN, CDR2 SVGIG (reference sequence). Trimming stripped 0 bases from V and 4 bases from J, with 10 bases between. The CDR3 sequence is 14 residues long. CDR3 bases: TGTGCCTGGAGTGTAGGCCAGGGTAATCAGCCCCAGCATTTT. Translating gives CAWSVGQGNQPQHF. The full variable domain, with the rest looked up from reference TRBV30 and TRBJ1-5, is SQTIHQWPATLVQPVGSPLSLECTVEGTSNPNLYWYRQAAGRGLQLLFYSVGIGQISSEVPQNLSASRPQDRQFILSSKKLLLSDSGFYLCAWSVGQGNQPQHFGDGTRLSIL.

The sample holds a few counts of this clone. CDR3 in amino acids: CASSPTGHTEAFF. CDR3 DNA: TGTGCCAGTAGCCCGACAGGGCACACTGAAGCTTTCTTT. This chain links TRBV19 with TRBJ1-1, with TRBD1 matching over 7 bases. The germline CDR1 and CDR2 sequences are LNHDA and SQIVND (reference sequence). This CDR3 has 13 residues. The trim removed 6 bases at V and 3 bases at J, leaving 4 bases unmatched.

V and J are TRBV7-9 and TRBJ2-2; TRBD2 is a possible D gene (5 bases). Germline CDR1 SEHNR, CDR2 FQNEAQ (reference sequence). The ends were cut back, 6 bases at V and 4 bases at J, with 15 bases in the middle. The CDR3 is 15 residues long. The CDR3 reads CASRGEGESTGELFF. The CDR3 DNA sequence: TGTGCCAGCAGAGGAGAGGGCGAAAGCACCGGGGAGCTGTTTTTT. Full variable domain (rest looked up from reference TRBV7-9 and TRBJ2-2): DTGVSQNPRHKITKRGQNVTFRCDPISEHNRLYWYRQTLGQGPEFLTYFQNEAQLEKSRLLSDRFSAERPKGSFSTLEIQRTEQGDSAMYLCASRGEGESTGELFFGEGSRLTVL.

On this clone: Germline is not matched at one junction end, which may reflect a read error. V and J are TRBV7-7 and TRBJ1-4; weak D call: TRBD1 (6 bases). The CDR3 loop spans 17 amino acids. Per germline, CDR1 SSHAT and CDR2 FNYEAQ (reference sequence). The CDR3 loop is CASSLRSYRATNEKLFF. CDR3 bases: TGTGCTAGCAGCTTGCGATCCTACAGGGCAACTAATGAAAAACTGTTTTTT.

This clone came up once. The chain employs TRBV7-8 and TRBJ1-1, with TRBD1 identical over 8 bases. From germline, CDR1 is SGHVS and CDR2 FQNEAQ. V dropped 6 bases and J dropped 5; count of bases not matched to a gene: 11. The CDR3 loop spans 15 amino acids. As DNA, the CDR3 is TGTGCCAGCAGATTGACAGGGGTTGGAGTTACTGAAGCTTTCTTT. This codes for CASRLTGVGVTEAFF.

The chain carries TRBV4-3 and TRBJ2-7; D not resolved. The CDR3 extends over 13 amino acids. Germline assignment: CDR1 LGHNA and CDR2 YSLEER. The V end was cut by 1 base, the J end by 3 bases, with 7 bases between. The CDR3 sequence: CASSQGRYYEQYF. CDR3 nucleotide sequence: TGCGCCAGCAGCCAAGGTCGGTACTACGAGCAGTACTTC.

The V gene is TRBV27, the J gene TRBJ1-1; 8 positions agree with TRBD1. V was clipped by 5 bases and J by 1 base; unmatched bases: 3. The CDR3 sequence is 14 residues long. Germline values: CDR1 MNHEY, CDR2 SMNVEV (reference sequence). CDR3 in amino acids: CASSGGTGNTEAFF. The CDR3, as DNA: TGTGCCAGCAGTGGCGGGACAGGGAACACTGAAGCTTTCTTT.

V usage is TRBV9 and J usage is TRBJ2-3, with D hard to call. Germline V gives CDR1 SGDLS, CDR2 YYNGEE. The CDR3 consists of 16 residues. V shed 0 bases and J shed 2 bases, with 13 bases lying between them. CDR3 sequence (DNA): TGTGCCAGCAGCGTAGAGTCGTTCGCGTACACAGATACGCAGTATTTT. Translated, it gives CASSVESFAYTDTQYF.

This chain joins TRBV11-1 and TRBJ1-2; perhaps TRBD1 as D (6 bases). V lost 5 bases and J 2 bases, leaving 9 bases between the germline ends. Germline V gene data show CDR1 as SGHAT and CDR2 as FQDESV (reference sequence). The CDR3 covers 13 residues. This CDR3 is CASSVTGNYGYTF. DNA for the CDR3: TGTGCCAGCAGCGTGACAGGCAACTATGGCTACACCTTC.

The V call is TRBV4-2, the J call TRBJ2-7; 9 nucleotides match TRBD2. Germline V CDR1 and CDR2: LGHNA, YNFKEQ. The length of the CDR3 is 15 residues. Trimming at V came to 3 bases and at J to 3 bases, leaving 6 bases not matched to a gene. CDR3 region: CASSHETSGNYEQYF. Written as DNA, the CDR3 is TGTGCCAGCAGCCATGAGACTAGCGGAAACTACGAGCAGTACTTC.

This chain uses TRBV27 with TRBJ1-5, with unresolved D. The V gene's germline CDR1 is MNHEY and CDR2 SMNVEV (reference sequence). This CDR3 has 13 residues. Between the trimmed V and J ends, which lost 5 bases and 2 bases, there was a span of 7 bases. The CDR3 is CASSPYGNQPQHF. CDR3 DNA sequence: TGTGCCAGCAGTCCTTATGGCAATCAGCCCCAGCATTTT.

The CDR3 nucleotides read TGTGCCAGCAGCTTACGACAGATTAATGAAAAACTGTTTTTT. Protein product: CASSLRQINEKLFF. The chain has TRBV5-8 and TRBJ1-4; the D gene is possibly TRBD1 (5 bases). The CDR3 covers 14 residues. The ends were cut back, 2 bases at V and 4 bases at J, with 9 bases in the middle. Germline CDR1 is SGHTS and CDR2 is YDEGEE.